Below, 27 T cell receptor delta chains from the same sample are listed, as sequenced in a study of gamma-delta T cells after stem cell transplantation. TCRdb repeated clone calling on the RT-PCR reads with CATT. The profile shows 2,500 to 3,000 delta-chain clones, 3% of them singletons. The source material was gamma-delta T cells. Every receptor here comes from a human donor. It is not recorded whose cells these are; they may come from a transplant donor.

This clone showed up just a few times. With a far larger clone one base away, a read error is the likely cause. In the same sample, other DNA sequences code for this CDR3. The chain couples TRDV2 to TRDJ3; TRDD3 is a possible D gene (5 bases). CDR1 is GEAIGNYY and CDR2 is EKD in the germline V gene. The CDR3 is 21 amino acids. CDR3 sequence: CACDTADSRTGKAWDTRQMFF. The CDR3 DNA is TGTGCCTGTGACACCGCGGATAGCCGTACTGGAAAGGCCTGGGACACCCGACAGATGTTCTTC.

This clone was counted between two and nine times. The mismatch at residue 16 between this DNA's translation and the TCRdb protein of a much larger clone likely reflects a read error; the protein shown is translated from the DNA. The chain has TRDV2 and TRDJ3, with TRDD3 as a possible D gene (5 bases). The CDR3 consists of 18 residues. Germline V lookup: CDR1 GEAIGNYY, CDR2 EKD. CDR3 sequence: CACDTWGASSWDTRQTFF. The CDR3 DNA follows: TGTGCCTGTGACACGTGGGGAGCGAGCTCCTGGGACACCCGACAGACGTTTTTC.

The J gene is TRDJ1, the V gene TRDV1; possible D gene TRDD3, 8 bases. Trimming removed 0 bases at V and 5 bases at J, with 28 bases between. Germline V gives CDR1 TSWWSYY, CDR2 QGS. The CDR3 has 20 residues. Here the CDR3 reads CALGELLPRWGILYQDKLIF. In DNA, the CDR3 is TGTGCTCTTGGGGAACTACTTCCTAGGTGGGGGATCCTATATCAGGATAAACTCATCTTT.

This clone was seen more than once but under ten times. The protein recorded in TCRdb matches a much larger clone and deviates from this DNA's translation at residues 14 and 17, suggesting a read error; the protein here is obtained by translating the DNA. V and J are TRDV2 and TRDJ3; TRDD3 might be the D (6 bases). The V gene's germline CDR1 is GEAIGNYY and CDR2 EKD. The CDR3 extends over 20 amino acids. The CDR3 DNA sequence: TGTGCCTGTGACACCGCAGGGACGGGGAACGGCTCCTGGGGCACCCGACGGATGTTTTTC. Protein product: CACDTAGTGNGSWGTRRMFF.

In regard to this clone: TCRdb's entry gives the protein of a much larger clone, which mismatches this DNA's translation at residue 12, likely from a read error; the protein reported here is translated from the DNA. The V and J genes are TRDV2 and TRDJ1; TRDD3 is a possible D gene (5 bases). The CDR3 runs 18 residues. Germline CDR1 and CDR2: GEAIGNYY and EKD. V was clipped by 1 base and J by 1 base, with 21 bases between them. CDR3 bases: TGTGCCTGTGACACGATCATAGGGGGCCCCGCGCTCACCGATAAACTCATCTTT. It is translated as CACDTIIGGPALTDKLIF.

This clone was found a few times. The protein in TCRdb stems from a much larger clone and differs at residue 11 from this DNA's translation, likely a read error; here the protein is translated from the DNA. This sequence joins TRDV2 and TRDJ1; D is possibly TRDD3 (6 bases). Trimming removed 0 bases from V and 1 base from J, with 26 bases in between. Germline lookup yields CDR1 GEAIGNYY and CDR2 EKD. There are 20 residues in the CDR3. CDR3 coding DNA: TGTGCCTGTGACACCGTCGGGAATACTGGGACACGGACTAGCACCGATAAACTCATCTTT. This codes for CACDTVGNTGTRTSTDKLIF.

This clone is classed as medium-sized (0.01 to 0.1%). CDR3 region: CACDTAGKTDKLIF. DNA of the CDR3: TGTGCCTGTGACACCGCGGGGAAGACCGATAAACTCATCTTT. The V call is TRDV2, the J call TRDJ1; TRDD3 is a possible D gene (5 bases). Germline CDR1 reads GEAIGNYY; CDR2 reads EKD. The CDR3 loop spans 14 amino acids. V was clipped by 0 bases and J by 2 bases, with 9 bases between them.

This clone was seen a few times. A far larger clone is one nucleotide away, so this likely arose from a read error. The chain recombines TRDV1 with TRDJ2, with 8 bases fitting TRDD3. Germline values: CDR1 TSWWSYY, CDR2 QGS. V shed 0 bases, J shed 6 bases, and the junction held 9 bases outside the gene matches. The CDR3 contains 17 residues. CDR3 DNA sequence: TGTGCTCTTGGGGAACTCTCCTACTGGGATACGTCAGCACAACTCTTCTTT. Its protein product is CALGELSYWDTSAQLFF.

By frequency in the sample, this clone is medium-sized (0.01 to 0.1%). This likely traces to a read error, being one base from a far larger clone. Other DNA variants within this sample encode the same CDR3. The CDR3 nucleotides are TGTGCCTGTGACCTACTGGGGGATACTCCCGATAAACTCATCTTT. Its protein product is CACDLLGDTPDKLIF. The chain employs TRDV2 and TRDJ1, with 12 bases matching TRDD3. V shed 3 bases and J 3 bases; nucleotides not matched to a gene: 4. Germline V gives CDR1 GEAIGNYY, CDR2 EKD. The CDR3 has 15 residues.

To note about this clone: The TCRdb record carries a much larger clone's protein, which differs from this DNA's translation at residue 5; a read error is the likely cause, and the protein listed here is the DNA translation. The chain joins TRDV2 to TRDJ1, with 11 bases that match TRDD3. The germline gives CDR1 GEAIGNYY, CDR2 EKD. The junction had 18 bases not matched to a gene; V was cut back by 3 bases and J by 7 bases. CDR3 length: 18 amino acids. Written as DNA, the CDR3 is TGTGCCTGTGACCCACTTCGGTTGGGGGATACGGCACACGGTAAACTCATCTTT. It is translated as CACDPLRLGDTAHGKLIF.

The rearrangement uses TRDV2 and TRDJ3; 10 bases are a match to TRDD3. The CDR3 is made up of 21 amino acids. The V gene end was trimmed by 1 base and the J gene end by 3 bases; junction bases not matched to a gene: 14. Looked up from germline, CDR1 is GEAIGNYY and CDR2 is EKD. The CDR3 loop reads CACDTIPVLGDFNWDTRQMFF. DNA of the CDR3: TGTGCCTGTGACACGATACCCGTACTGGGGGATTTTAACTGGGACACCCGACAGATGTTTTTC.

This clone was counted between two and nine times. A read error is possible here, since a much larger clone lies one base away. At the DNA level, this CDR3 is encoded by other sequences in the same sample as well. The CDR3 DNA is TGTGCCTGTGACACGGCCTTCCCCGGAGCCGGGGGATCCTGGGACACCCGACAGATGTTTTTC. It translates to CACDTAFPGAGGSWDTRQMFF. The chain uses TRDV2 and TRDJ3; D possibly uses TRDD2 or TRDD3 (6 bases each). V lost 1 base, J lost 1 base, and 22 bases lay in between. CDR3 size: 21 residues. CDR1 is GEAIGNYY, CDR2 EKD, per germline.

A word on this clone: An end of the junction does not agree with germline; a read error may underlie this. This rearrangement joins TRDV1 to TRDJ1; 9 bases match TRDD2. Germline V gene lookup returns CDR1 TSWWSYY and CDR2 QGS. CDR3 size: 20 residues. CDR3 bases: TGTGCTCCTGGGGGGCGGCCTTCCTACTTCTACTGGAGGGACACCGATAAACTCATCTTT. Amino acid sequence: CAPGGRPSYFYWRDTDKLIF.

This clone was observed a few times. The mismatch at residue 3 between this DNA's translation and the TCRdb protein of a much larger clone likely reflects a read error; the protein shown is translated from the DNA. V and J are TRDV2 and TRDJ1; TRDD3 agrees at 7 bases. From germline, CDR1 is GEAIGNYY and CDR2 EKD. The CDR3 totals 20 residues. The CDR3 protein is CARDPVIGFDGGVYTDKLIF. CDR3 sequence (DNA): TGTGCCCGTGACCCCGTAATCGGGTTCGATGGGGGAGTGTACACCGATAAACTCATCTTT.

This clone was seen a single time. The chain recombines TRDV2 with TRDJ1; a possible D gene is TRDD3 (5 bases). V lost 0 bases and J 3 bases, leaving 25 bases between the germline ends. The V gene's germline CDR1 is GEAIGNYY and CDR2 EKD. The CDR3 loop spans 19 amino acids. Written as DNA, the CDR3 is TGTGCCTGTGACACCGTTTCGAACACTGGAACGGGGGGGGCCGATAAACTCATCTTT. Translation: CACDTVSNTGTGGADKLIF.

The sample holds a few counts of this clone. This chain uses TRDV2 with TRDJ1, with 11 nucleotides matching TRDD3. The ends lost 3 bases at V and 0 bases at J; junction bases unmatched: 11. Germline CDR1 is GEAIGNYY and CDR2 is EKD. The CDR3 is 18 residues long. CDR3 in amino acids: CACDGIRLGDMHTDKLIF. CDR3 DNA sequence: TGTGCCTGTGACGGGATCCGACTGGGGGATATGCACACCGATAAACTCATCTTT.

This clone has a handful of counts. The protein TCRdb gives is from a much larger clone and does not agree with this DNA's translation at residue 5, likely a read error; the protein shown here comes from the DNA. This chain connects TRDV2 to TRDJ1, with D perhaps matching TRDD3 (5 bases). Germline CDR1 and CDR2: GEAIGNYY and EKD. CDR3 size: 15 residues. The ends were cut back, 3 bases at V and 4 bases at J, with 17 bases in the middle. CDR3 amino acids: CACDAVAGRNDKLIF. The CDR3 DNA follows: TGTGCCTGTGACGCCGTGGCTGGGAGAAACGATAAACTCATCTTT.

This clone turned up a few times. TCRdb attributes to this sequence the protein of a much larger clone, which differs from the DNA translation at residue 3; a read error is likely, and the protein displayed is translated from the DNA. The rearrangement joins TRDV2 to TRDJ1; 12 positions match TRDD3. CDR3 length equals 19 residues. Germline V gene data show CDR1 as GEAIGNYY and CDR2 as EKD. CDR3 residues: CARDTASTGGYPYRDKLIF. In DNA, the CDR3 is TGTGCCCGTGACACCGCCAGTACTGGGGGATACCCCTACCGAGATAAACTCATCTTT.

About this clone: The protein TCRdb lists belongs to a much larger clone and differs from this DNA's translation at residue 12, which points to a read error; the protein shown is made from the DNA. This chain joins TRDV2 and TRDJ1, with 8 bases identical to TRDD3. The J segment lost 0 bases and the V segment lost 3 bases, leaving 17 bases of the junction unmatched. Germline loops: CDR1 GEAIGNYY, CDR2 EKD. This CDR3 is built from 19 residues. CDR3 DNA: TGTGCCTGTGACCCAGTCCCCATATTACTGGGGGGAGACACCGATAAACTCATCTTT. Amino acids: CACDPVPILLGGDTDKLIF.

Comments on this clone: Distinct nucleotide sequences in the sample also encode this CDR3. V usage is TRDV2 and J usage is TRDJ1, with 10 bases fitting TRDD3. The J segment lost 2 bases and the V segment lost 3 bases, leaving 8 bases of the junction unmatched. Germline loops: CDR1 GEAIGNYY, CDR2 EKD. The CDR3 runs to 16 residues. This CDR3 is CACDLLGDPGTDKLIF. The CDR3 coding sequence is TGTGCCTGTGACTTACTGGGGGATCCCGGAACCGATAAACTCATCTTT.

This clone was seen a few times. For this DNA, TCRdb reports the protein of a much larger clone, which diverges at residue 4, most likely from a read error; the protein presented here is translated directly from the DNA. The chain recombines TRDV2 with TRDJ1, with D tentatively TRDD3 (5 bases). The CDR3 has 15 residues. Germline values: CDR1 GEAIGNYY, CDR2 EKD. V was clipped by 5 bases and J by 1 base, with 16 bases between them. As DNA, the CDR3 is TGTGCCTGTGGCAGAGTGGGGTCCTCCACCGATAAACTCATCTTT. As protein: CACGRVGSSTDKLIF.

Details on this clone: The TCRdb protein, from a much larger clone, departs from this DNA's translation at residue 15, likely by read error; the protein shown derives from the DNA. This chain joins TRDV2 and TRDJ1; 13 bases agree with TRDD3. This CDR3 has 18 residues. The germline V gene encodes CDR1 GEAIGNYY and CDR2 EKD. In DNA form, the CDR3 reads TGTGCCTGTGACGGGATCCGACTGGGGGATACGGACACCGATAATCTCATCTTT. Translated, it gives CACDGIRLGDTDTDNLIF.

About this clone itself: TCRdb records a much larger clone's protein for this DNA, with a difference at residue 11 that likely arises from a read error; the protein given is the translation of the DNA. V and J are TRDV2 and TRDJ1; TRDD2 might be the D (6 bases). The CDR3 sequence is 16 residues long. The V end was cut by 0 bases, the J end by 3 bases, with 16 bases between. The germline gives CDR1 GEAIGNYY, CDR2 EKD. CDR3 residues: CACDTVPSAHADKLIF. The CDR3 coding sequence is TGTGCCTGTGACACCGTTCCTTCCGCCCACGCCGATAAACTCATCTTT.

By share, this clone ranks as large. Other DNA sequences in this sample translate to the same CDR3. The chain joins TRDV2 to TRDJ1; the match to TRDD3 covers 12 bases. CDR3 length equals 15 residues. Trimming took 3 bases from V and 5 from J; bases not matched to a gene: 6. In germline, CDR1 is GEAIGNYY, CDR2 EKD. Here the CDR3 reads CACDAYWGIPDKLIF. The DNA of the CDR3 is TGTGCCTGTGACGCATACTGGGGGATACCTGATAAACTCATCTTT.

This clone was seen many times. The chain joins TRDV1 to TRDJ1, with 13 bases aligning to TRDD3. V was pared by 5 bases and J by 3 bases, with 24 bases of the junction left unmatched. CDR3 length: 22 amino acids. Germline CDR1 TSWWSYY, CDR2 QGS. Here the CDR3 DNA reads TGTGCTCTTGGGAACCAAGCCTTCCTACTCATTCGTACTGGGGGATACGCCGATAAACTCATCTTT. This encodes CALGNQAFLLIRTGGYADKLIF.

This clone has only a few counts. The amino acid sequence in TCRdb belongs to a much larger clone and departs from this DNA's translation at residue 9, likely a sequencing read error; the sequence shown is translated from the DNA. V is TRDV2 and J is TRDJ1; D may be TRDD3 (6 bases). Trimming removed 1 base at V and 0 bases at J, with 14 bases between. The CDR3 runs 16 residues. From germline, CDR1 is GEAIGNYY and CDR2 EKD. As DNA, the CDR3 is TGTGCCTGTGACACGCTCCTGGGGTATAACACCGATAAACTCATCTTT. Its translation is CACDTLLGYNTDKLIF.

This clone was seen a handful of times. TCRdb's protein for this DNA is that of a much larger clone and differs from the translation at residue 9, likely a read error; the protein shown is the DNA translation. V and J are TRDV1 and TRDJ1, with D perhaps matching TRDD2 (6 bases). Trimming cost V 0 bases and J 0 bases, with 32 bases left between them. The germline gives CDR1 TSWWSYY, CDR2 QGS. The CDR3 is 23 residues long. CDR3 in amino acids: CALGELARSSLHLRPLYTDKLIF. The CDR3 DNA reads as TGTGCTCTTGGGGAACTCGCGCGCTCTTCCTTACATCTACGTCCCCTCTACACCGATAAACTCATCTTT.